This entry lists 11 T cell receptor beta chains sequenced from one sample in a study of long-term antiretroviral therapy in people with HIV. Version v3.0 of the immunoSEQ assay was performed at survey level. Profiling relied on immunoSEQ multiplex PCR, and the TCRdb table lists in-frame clones only, not all of them. The table has approximately 13,000 clones, around 90% seen once. The material was unsorted PBMCs, obtained 2.1 years after starting antiretroviral therapy. The receptors here all came from a woman between 40 and 50 years old with HIV.

V usage is TRBV5-1 and J usage is TRBJ2-6; D is unresolved. The V gene's germline CDR1 is SGHRS and CDR2 YFSETQ. The CDR3 sequence is 17 residues long. V lost 1 base, J lost 0 bases, and 11 bases lay in between. CDR3 amino acids: CASSLIGQISGANVLTF. The CDR3, as DNA: TGCGCCAGCAGCTTGATTGGCCAGATCTCTGGGGCCAACGTCCTGACTTTC.

The chain employs TRBV30 and TRBJ1-5; D remains unclear. The CDR3 has 13 amino acids. Germline-derived CDR1 and CDR2 are GTSNPN and SVGIG (reference sequence). Trimming took off 0 bases at V and 5 bases at J, with 8 bases between the two ends. The CDR3 DNA follows: TGTGCCTGGAGTGTAGGATGGGATCAGCCCCAGCATTTT. Its translation is CAWSVGWDQPQHF.

This sequence joins TRBV4-3 and TRBJ2-7; D possibly corresponds to TRBD2 (5 bases). Germline CDR1 and CDR2: LGHNA and YSLEER. Trimming pared 0 bases from V and 3 bases from J, leaving 12 bases between. The CDR3 contains 15 residues. The CDR3 DNA sequence: TGCGCCAGCAGCCAAGATCGTCGGGATATCTACGAGCAGTACTTC. The encoded protein is CASSQDRRDIYEQYF.

In DNA, the CDR3 is TGTGCCAGTATGAACAGGGGAGGCAATGAGCAGTTCTTC. Translating it yields CASMNRGGNEQFF. The V and J genes are TRBV19 and TRBJ2-1; a possible D gene is TRBD1 (7 bases). Germline assignment: CDR1 LNHDA and CDR2 SQIVND (reference sequence). V was pared by 7 bases and J by 6 bases, with 13 bases between. The CDR3 covers 13 residues.

This sequence joins TRBV6-4 and TRBJ2-3; 7 bases are shared with TRBD1. J lost 2 bases, V lost 6 bases, and 14 bases had no gene match. From germline, CDR1 is MRHNA and CDR2 SNTAGT. This CDR3 region has 17 residues. The CDR3 region is CASSANTGVDATDTQYF. The CDR3 coding sequence is TGTGCCAGCAGCGCTAACACAGGGGTGGATGCCACAGATACGCAGTATTTT.

V usage is TRBV19 and J usage is TRBJ1-1, with a possible D match to TRBD1 (6 bases). CDR1 and CDR2 (germline): LNHDA, SQIVND (reference sequence). Trimming pared 3 bases from V and 0 bases from J, leaving 11 bases between. The CDR3 has 15 amino acids. CDR3 sequence reads: CASSIQPGVNTEAFF. CDR3 nucleotide sequence: TGTGCCAGTAGTATCCAGCCAGGGGTGAACACTGAAGCTTTCTTT.

The rearrangement joins TRBV6-5 to TRBJ2-7; D might be TRBD1 (5 bases). V was clipped by 5 bases and J by 6 bases, with 14 bases between them. Germline V gene data show CDR1 as MNHEY and CDR2 as SVGAGI. The CDR3 runs to 13 residues. The DNA for the CDR3 is TGTGCCAGCAGTCCCCAAACAGGATCCGAGCAGTACTTC. Its protein product is CASSPQTGSEQYF.

The V call is TRBV10-3, the J call TRBJ1-1; TRBD1 agrees at 7 bases. CDR3 size: 15 residues. Germline-derived CDR1 and CDR2 are ENHRY and SYGVKD. V gave up 3 bases and J gave up 6 bases; unmatched junction bases: 10. The DNA for the CDR3 is TGTGCCATCAGTGAAGGTACAGGGGATTTCGCTGAAGCTTTCTTT. The encoded protein is CAISEGTGDFAEAFF.

The chain carries TRBV4-1 and TRBJ2-7; TRBD2 matches 11 bases. Germline CDR1 and CDR2: MGHRA and YSYEKL. This CDR3 has 17 residues. The J segment lost 3 bases and the V segment lost 0 bases, leaving 7 bases of the junction unmatched. CDR3 nucleotide sequence: TGCGCCAGCAGCCAAGACCGGACTAGCGGGCCTTACTACGAGCAGTACTTC. Protein product: CASSQDRTSGPYYEQYF.

The rearrangement links TRBV19 to TRBJ1-1; D is unresolved. The germline V gene has CDR1 LNHDA and CDR2 SQIVND (reference sequence). V was cut by 0 bases and J by 2 bases, with 7 bases left in between. The CDR3 has 14 residues. CDR3 in DNA: TGTGCCAGTAGTATAGATGCGGCTAACACTGAAGCTTTCTTT. The encoded protein is CASSIDAANTEAFF.

The chain recombines TRBV10-3 with TRBJ2-7, with D perhaps TRBD2 (6 bases). Germline V gene data show CDR1 as ENHRY and CDR2 as SYGVKD. This CDR3 has 12 residues. Trimming took off 3 bases at V and 4 bases at J, with 7 bases between the two ends. CDR3 amino acids: CAISEGGYEQYF. Here the CDR3 DNA reads TGTGCCATCAGTGAAGGAGGGTACGAGCAGTACTTC.